The next 7 T cell receptor beta chains were all read from a single sample in a study of blood T cells in healthy people across ages. For the second PCR, which ran for roughly 7 to 11 cycles, a sample-barcoded 5' primer and a J-beta primer mix were used. TCRdb independently ran MiXCR on the 5' RACE reads; one entry per CDR3 protein. The sample has 550,000 to 800,000 distinct CDR3 sequences, 32% seen once. The sample taken for sequencing was blood. The source of these receptors is a woman older than 75 in good health.

The chain recombines TRBV7-3 with TRBJ2-5; D not resolved. The CDR3 sequence is 13 residues long. V lost 8 bases and J lost 4, with 14 bases in between. Per germline, CDR1 SGHTA and CDR2 FQGTGA. For the CDR3, the DNA is TGTGCCAGCTGCGCCTACCCTAGAGAGACCCAGTACTTC. This codes for CASCAYPRETQYF.

The table lists this clonotype with many counts. The V gene is TRBV6-1, the J gene TRBJ2-7; TRBD1 is a possible D gene (5 bases). Per the germline V gene, CDR1 is MNHNS and CDR2 is SASEGT. The CDR3 is 13 residues long. Between the trimmed V and J ends, which lost 4 bases and 2 bases, there was a span of 9 bases. The CDR3 DNA is TGTGCCAGCAGTGTGGGGCAGACCTACGAGCAGTACTTC. It yields the protein CASSVGQTYEQYF.

This clonotype was counted only a few times. Just one base apart from a much larger clone, this may be a read error. The rearrangement uses TRBV4-2 and TRBJ2-5; 7 positions match TRBD2. CDR1 is LGHNA, CDR2 YNFKEQ, per germline. V was clipped by 1 base and J by 11 bases; unmatched bases: 16. The CDR3 is 16 amino acids. The CDR3 coding sequence is TGTGCCAGCAGCCAAGCTAGTACTAGCGTTGACAATGAGCAGTACTTC. Protein: CASSQASTSVDNEQYF.

The rearrangement joins TRBV6-2 or TRBV6-3 to TRBJ1-5; 10 bases map to TRBD1. Germline V lookup: CDR1 MNHEY, CDR2 SVGEGT. V trimming: 5 bases; J trimming: 0 bases; junction bases outside the gene matches: 7. The CDR3 length is 17 residues. This CDR3 is CASSVLGQGISNQPQHF. In DNA, the CDR3 is TGTGCCAGCAGTGTTTTGGGACAGGGGATTAGCAATCAGCCCCAGCATTTT.

V gene TRBV7-2 combines with J gene TRBJ1-1, with 7 bases lining up with TRBD1. Germline CDR1 and CDR2: SGHTA and FQGNSA. J lost 4 bases, V lost 5 bases, and 10 bases had no gene match. The CDR3 extends over 15 amino acids. CDR3 nucleotide sequence: TGTGCCAGCAGCCCCTACAGGGGCGGGAGCACTGAAGCTTTCTTT. This codes for CASSPYRGGSTEAFF.

This clonotype has ten or more counts. The chain joins TRBV6-6 to TRBJ1-1; unclear D gene. The germline CDR1 and CDR2 sequences are MNHNY and SVGAGI (reference sequence). The ends were cut back, 0 bases at V and 6 bases at J, with 2 bases in the middle. The CDR3 spans 11 residues. CDR3 in amino acids: CASSYSSEAFF. CDR3 DNA sequence: TGTGCCAGCAGTTACTCCTCTGAAGCTTTCTTT.

The chain is built from TRBV12-3 or TRBV12-4 and TRBJ1-6, with 12 bases fitting TRBD1. There are 15 residues in the CDR3. Germline trimming cut 6 bases from V and 7 bases from J; bases unmatched to any gene: 4. The CDR3 loop is CASRGTGGVNSPLHF. DNA for the CDR3: TGTGCCAGCAGGGGGACAGGGGGCGTGAATTCACCCCTCCACTTT.